What follows is one TCR beta chain and its context. Its matching antigen is unknown. Healthy Russian Caucasian donors spanned ages about 6 to 100 years. Total RNA amounts of at least 5 micrograms were extracted per sample. The data were taken from a study of blood T cells in healthy people across ages. This CDR3 is 14 amino acids long. V was clipped by 5 bases and J by 5 bases; unmatched bases: 6. Germline V gene data show CDR1 as SGHTA and CDR2 as FQGNSA. Next came a second PCR, run for 7 to 11 cycles, which used a sample-barcoded 5' primer along with a J-beta primer mix. Each cDNA molecule carried a tag from a template-switch adaptor that contained 12 random nucleotides. TCRdb analysed the 5' RACE reads with MiXCR anew, one entry per CDR3 protein. The table shows roughly 830,000 distinct CDR3 sequences, with about 62% occurring only once. Findings and caveats of the study: It was the long-lived donors that had more naive CD4+ cells and higher diversity than aged donors.

The chain is built from TRBV7-2 and TRBJ2-3; 8 nucleotides line up with TRBD1. The TCR was taken from a man aged 25-45 years in good health. Input material: blood. The CDR3: CASSADRARDTQYF. The CDR3 DNA reads TGTGCCAGCAGCGCGGACAGGGCCCGAGATACGCAGTATTTT.